A single sample is the source of the 2 T cell receptor beta chains below, sequenced in a study of shared clonotypes between healthy human individuals. The method was immunoSEQ multiplex PCR; TCRdb's version includes in-frame clones alone and lacks a portion of them. Here the sample spans 1,500,000 or so clones, 98% being singletons. Sequencing was done on a sample of naive CD4+ T cells sorted from blood. Subset indicated: CD45RA+ positively selected. Source of these receptors: a man in his thirties or forties in good health.

The chain couples TRBV6-1 to TRBJ1-5; D is unresolved. Trimming cost V 1 base and J 4 bases, with 5 bases left between them. Per the germline V gene, CDR1 is MNHNS and CDR2 is SASEGT. The CDR3 has 13 residues. The CDR3 is CASSEVGNQPQHF. DNA for the CDR3: TGTGCCAGCAGTGAAGTTGGGAATCAGCCCCAGCATTTT.

This clone appeared once. This chain connects TRBV15 to TRBJ2-7; TRBD1 agrees at 8 bases. The ends lost 0 bases at V and 4 bases at J; junction bases unmatched: 5. The CDR3 extends over 15 amino acids. CDR1 is LNHNV and CDR2 is YYDKDF in the germline V gene (reference sequence). Here the CDR3 DNA reads TGTGCCACCAGCAGAGACAACAGGGGGGAGTACGAGCAGTACTTC. As protein: CATSRDNRGEYEQYF.